One sample yielded the 32 T cell receptor beta chains listed below, sequenced in a study of cytomegalovirus exposure and HLA in healthy donors. Sequenced by immunoSEQ multiplex PCR; TCRdb stores in-frame clones only, minus some. This sample has 180,000 or so clones, with about 83% found just once. Sequenced input: PBMCs. These receptor sequences come from a woman aged 25-40 years in good health and CMV-seronegative.

The count of this clone is one. The chain carries TRBV19 and TRBJ2-1, with 8 bases fitting TRBD2. Germline V gene sequence: CDR1 LNHDA, CDR2 SQIVND (reference sequence). The CDR3 is made up of 16 amino acids. The junction had 14 bases not matched to a gene; V was cut back by 6 bases and J by 7 bases. CDR3 loop: CASRTAGGASSNEQFF. In DNA form, the CDR3 reads TGTGCCAGTAGGACAGCCGGGGGGGCCAGCTCGAATGAGCAGTTCTTC.

The chain uses TRBV11-2 and TRBJ1-2; D perhaps matches TRBD1 (6 bases). V dropped 5 bases and J dropped 4 bases, with 11 bases sitting between them. This CDR3 comprises 13 residues. From germline, CDR1 is SGHAT and CDR2 FQNNGV. The CDR3 region has the DNA TGTGCCAGCAGCGAGGGGGGGGGCTATGGCTACACCTTC. Protein product: CASSEGGGYGYTF.

This clone came up once. The chain is built from TRBV5-4 and TRBJ2-6; perhaps TRBD1 as D (6 bases). The CDR3 loop spans 16 amino acids. V gave up 0 bases and J gave up 4 bases, with 11 bases separating them. In germline, CDR1 is SGHNT, CDR2 YYREEE (reference sequence). Here the CDR3 DNA reads TGTGCCAGCAGCTTGGCCGGGACAACCGGGGCCAACGTCCTGACTTTC. Amino acid sequence: CASSLAGTTGANVLTF.

This rearrangement joins TRBV27 to TRBJ2-1, with a weak D call TRBD2 (5 bases). The germline CDR1 and CDR2 sequences are MNHEY and SMNVEV (reference sequence). The germline V and J ends were trimmed by 3 bases and 0 bases, with 12 bases remaining between them. The CDR3 is 16 residues long. As DNA, the CDR3 is TGTGCCAGCAGTTTCGATTTCACTAGCTCCTACAATGAGCAGTTCTTC. Protein: CASSFDFTSSYNEQFF.

The rearrangement uses TRBV27 and TRBJ2-5; possible D gene TRBD1, 5 bases. V gave up 1 base and J gave up 1 base, with 7 bases separating them. The CDR3 loop spans 14 amino acids. Germline V lookup: CDR1 MNHEY, CDR2 SMNVEV (reference sequence). The CDR3 DNA reads TGTGCCAGCAGTTTATTAGGGGCCCAAGAGACCCAGTACTTC. Protein product: CASSLLGAQETQYF.

V usage is TRBV5-4 and J usage is TRBJ1-2, with D maybe TRBD1 (5 bases). Germline V lookup: CDR1 SGHNT, CDR2 YYREEE (reference sequence). Trimming cost V 8 bases and J 0 bases, with 17 bases left between them. The length of the CDR3 is 15 residues. The CDR3 is CASWGRPTANYGYTF. The CDR3 nucleotides are TGTGCCAGTTGGGGGAGGCCTACAGCTAACTATGGCTACACCTTC.

J is TRBJ2-1 and V is TRBV7-6, with 7 bases matching TRBD2. V lost 1 base to trimming and J lost 7 bases; unmatched junction nucleotides: 4. Germline CDR1 is SGHVS and CDR2 is FNYEAQ. This CDR3 has 14 amino acids. CDR3 in amino acids: CASSLGGGLNEQFF. CDR3 DNA: TGTGCCAGCAGCTTAGGGGGGGGATTGAATGAGCAGTTCTTC.

This chain links TRBV5-1 with TRBJ1-1, with D tentatively TRBD1 (6 bases). The germline V gene encodes CDR1 SGHRS and CDR2 YFSETQ. The CDR3 loop spans 13 amino acids. V lost 9 bases, J lost 3 bases, and 15 bases lay in between. The DNA of the CDR3 is TGCGCCACCCGGGGGGGGGCTGACACTGAAGCTTTCTTT. Encoded protein: CATRGGADTEAFF.

This chain connects TRBV11-1 to TRBJ2-7; 7 positions agree with TRBD1. CDR1 is SGHAT and CDR2 is FQDESV in the germline V gene (reference sequence). The CDR3 spans 16 residues. Trimming took 3 bases from V and 0 from J; bases not matched to a gene: 8. CDR3 in DNA: TGTGCCAGCAGCTTCCGACAGGGAACAATCTCCTACGAGCAGTACTTC. Amino acid sequence: CASSFRQGTISYEQYF.

The V gene is TRBV6-5, the J gene TRBJ1-2, with D perhaps TRBD1 (6 bases). V lost 4 bases and J lost 4, with 10 bases in between. The germline V gene has CDR1 MNHEY and CDR2 SVGAGI. The CDR3 has 13 amino acids. The CDR3 loop reads CASSFTGLYGYTF. The CDR3 coding sequence is TGTGCCAGCAGTTTCACAGGGCTCTATGGCTACACCTTC.

The CDR3 protein is CATSPTGGYTF. The CDR3, as DNA: TGTGCCACCTCCCCGACAGGCGGCTACACCTTC. The chain carries TRBV2 and TRBJ1-2; D may be TRBD1 (6 bases). The length of the CDR3 is 11 residues. Looked up from germline, CDR1 is SNHLY and CDR2 is FYNNEI. V lost 10 bases and J lost 8, with 14 bases in between.

V and J are TRBV11-2 and TRBJ1-1, with a possible D match to TRBD1 (6 bases). Germline lookup yields CDR1 SGHAT and CDR2 FQNNGV. The CDR3 extends over 14 amino acids. V lost 4 bases and J 4 bases, leaving 13 bases between the germline ends. CDR3 nucleotides: TGTGCCAGCAGCTCATCACAGGGTATCACTGAAGCTTTCTTT. Its translation is CASSSSQGITEAFF.

The chain combines TRBV6-6 with TRBJ1-1; TRBD1 aligns across 8 bases. CDR3 length: 14 residues. Germline values: CDR1 MNHNY, CDR2 SVGAGI (reference sequence). The junction had 8 bases not matched to a gene; V was cut back by 6 bases and J by 5 bases. As DNA, the CDR3 is TGTGCCAGCAGCCTCAGGGGGCGAGGAACTGAAGCTTTCTTT. It yields the protein CASSLRGRGTEAFF.

The chain recombines TRBV5-1 with TRBJ1-3; TRBD1 matches 7 bases. CDR1 SGHRS and CDR2 YFSETQ come from the germline V gene. Trimming at V came to 5 bases and at J to 2 bases, leaving 7 bases not matched to a gene. This CDR3 comprises 15 residues. The CDR3 loop is CASRHDRAPGNTIYF. CDR3 DNA sequence: TGCGCCAGCAGACACGACAGGGCTCCTGGAAACACCATATATTTT.

This chain uses TRBV4-3 with TRBJ1-5, with D possibly being TRBD1 (5 bases). In germline, CDR1 is LGHNA, CDR2 YSLEER. This CDR3 spans 15 amino acids. The V end was cut by 1 base, the J end by 2 bases, with 9 bases between. The CDR3 loop reads CASSQGGDRNQPQHF. The CDR3 bases are TGCGCCAGCAGCCAAGGCGGGGACCGCAATCAGCCCCAGCATTTT.

In nucleotides, the CDR3 is TGTGCCAGCAGCACTCGGACAGATTATGGCTACACCTTC. As protein: CASSTRTDYGYTF. This chain links TRBV7-8 with TRBJ1-2; D possibly corresponds to TRBD1 (6 bases). This CDR3 comprises 13 residues. V was clipped by 5 bases and J by 5 bases, with 12 bases between them. Germline values: CDR1 SGHVS, CDR2 FQNEAQ.

V is TRBV6-1 and J is TRBJ2-1, with TRBD2 identical over 8 bases. This CDR3 is built from 16 residues. After removal of 0 bases from V and 6 bases from J, the junction contained 7 bases not matched to a gene. Germline loops: CDR1 MNHNS, CDR2 SASEGT. The DNA for the CDR3 is TGTGCCAGCAGTGAAGCGGTCCAGCGGGGGTTCAATGAGCAGTTCTTC. Translated, it gives CASSEAVQRGFNEQFF.

The CDR3 spells CSVDSGTGTYNEQFF. Written as DNA, the CDR3 is TGCAGCGTTGATTCCGGGACAGGGACCTACAATGAGCAGTTCTTC. This chain connects TRBV29-1 to TRBJ2-1; 9 bases align to TRBD1. V shed 3 bases, J shed 2 bases, and the junction held 5 bases outside the gene matches. This CDR3 has 15 residues. The germline CDR1 and CDR2 sequences are SQVTM and ANQGSEA.

The gene calls are TRBV2 and TRBJ2-7, with D uncertain. The V end lost 6 bases, the J end lost 4 bases, and 7 bases lay between the germline ends. From germline, CDR1 is SNHLY and CDR2 FYNNEI. The CDR3 loop spans 11 amino acids. CDR3 sequence (DNA): TGTGCCAGCAGCCCCCAGTACGAGCAGTACTTC. Translating gives CASSPQYEQYF. Using reference TRBV2 and TRBJ2-7 for the parts outside the CDR3, the full variable domain is EPEVTQTPSHQVTQMGQEVILRCVPISNHLYFYWYRQILGQKVEFLVSFYNNEISEKSEIFDDQFSVERPDGSNFTLKIRSTKLEDSAMYFCASSPQYEQYFGPGTRLTVT.

The chain carries TRBV27 and TRBJ2-1, with 9 bases aligning to TRBD2. Trimming at V came to 2 bases and at J to 9 bases, leaving 8 bases not matched to a gene. The CDR3 covers 15 residues. CDR1 and CDR2 (germline): MNHEY, SMNVEV (reference sequence). For the CDR3, the DNA is TGTGCCAGCAGTTTAATGGCGGGGGGGCTAAGTGAGCAGTTCTTC. It specifies CASSLMAGGLSEQFF.

The CDR3 sequence: CASSELAGGLFSYEQYF. CDR3 nucleotides: TGTGCCAGCAGTGAATTGGCAGGGGGCTTATTCTCCTACGAGCAGTACTTC. This rearrangement joins TRBV2 to TRBJ2-7, with 8 bases matching TRBD1. J lost 0 bases, V lost 2 bases, and 9 bases had no gene match. This CDR3 contains 17 residues. Germline CDR1 reads SNHLY; CDR2 reads FYNNEI.

In this sample, this clone turned up once. The chain uses TRBV15 and TRBJ2-1; maybe TRBD2 (6 bases). Trimming cost V 0 bases and J 5 bases, with 8 bases left between them. Germline CDR1 and CDR2: LNHNV and YYDKDF (reference sequence). This CDR3 spans 14 amino acids. CDR3 protein: CATSRERGNNEQFF. DNA of the CDR3: TGTGCCACCAGCAGAGAGCGGGGCAACAATGAGCAGTTCTTC.

V gene TRBV7-9 combines with J gene TRBJ1-4; a weak D match, TRBD1 (5 bases). This CDR3 contains 14 residues. Germline CDR1 is SEHNR and CDR2 is FQNEAQ (reference sequence). The V and J ends lost 2 bases and 8 bases respectively, with 12 bases between them. CDR3 amino acids: CASSLRGTGEKLFF. CDR3 DNA sequence: TGTGCCAGCAGCTTACGGGGGACGGGCGAAAAACTGTTTTTT.

The genes are TRBV4-1 and TRBJ1-2; 9 positions agree with TRBD1. The CDR3 covers 18 residues. Germline V CDR1 and CDR2: MGHRA, YSYEKL. V was clipped by 1 base and J by 1 base; unmatched bases: 10. CDR3 protein: CASSQALAQGARNYGYTF. In DNA form, the CDR3 reads TGCGCCAGCAGCCAAGCCCTCGCACAGGGGGCGCGTAACTATGGCTACACCTTC.

CDR3 region: CATSRRSQAQYF. CDR3 bases: TGTGCCACCAGCAGGAGAAGTCAAGCGCAGTATTTT. The rearrangement links TRBV15 to TRBJ2-3; unclear D gene. The CDR3 covers 12 residues. Trimming took off 3 bases at V and 10 bases at J, with 11 bases between the two ends. In germline, CDR1 is LNHNV, CDR2 YYDKDF (reference sequence).

This chain joins TRBV4-1 and TRBJ2-3; 8 bases match TRBD2. V was clipped by 4 bases and J by 1 base; unmatched bases: 25. CDR3 length: 22 residues. From germline, CDR1 is MGHRA and CDR2 YSYEKL. The CDR3 nucleotides read TGCGCCAGCAGCCGCCGGGTCGGAAGTAGCGGGGTGATTCCTTCTGGCACAGATACGCAGTATTTT. Translating gives CASSRRVGSSGVIPSGTDTQYF.

This clone has at least ten counts. The chain joins TRBV6-4 to TRBJ2-1, with 10 positions matching TRBD1. V was clipped by 4 bases and J by 7 bases; unmatched bases: 4. The V gene's germline CDR1 is MRHNA and CDR2 SNTAGT. CDR3 size: 14 residues. The CDR3 region is CASSGGQGGNEQFF. The CDR3 nucleotides are TGTGCCAGCAGTGGAGGACAGGGGGGGAATGAGCAGTTCTTC.

The chain carries TRBV19 and TRBJ1-2, with no clear D. CDR3 length: 12 residues. With 1 base removed from V and 13 bases from J, the gap between germline ends came to 13 bases. Per the germline V gene, CDR1 is LNHDA and CDR2 is SQIVND (reference sequence). The CDR3 protein is CASSIVDRQPTF. Here the CDR3 DNA reads TGTGCCAGTAGTATAGTTGATCGACAACCCACCTTC.

This sequence joins TRBV7-8 and TRBJ1-3, with D unresolved. Trimming took 2 bases from V and 7 from J, leaving 6 bases between them. The CDR3 is 12 residues long. Per germline, CDR1 SGHVS and CDR2 FQNEAQ. CDR3 DNA: TGTGCCAGCAGCTTAATTGAGAACACCATATATTTT. This sequence encodes CASSLIENTIYF.

J is TRBJ2-1 and V is TRBV7-8, with 8 bases lining up with TRBD2. Germline loops: CDR1 SGHVS, CDR2 FQNEAQ. J gave up 5 bases and V 1 base, and 7 bases lay outside the gene matches. The CDR3 loop spans 16 amino acids. In DNA, the CDR3 is TGTGCCAGCAGCTTAGTCGGCGGGGGGCCTGACAATGAGCAGTTCTTC. The encoded protein is CASSLVGGGPDNEQFF.

The chain couples TRBV2 to TRBJ1-5, with a tentative D call TRBD1 (6 bases). Germline assignment: CDR1 SNHLY and CDR2 FYNNEI. V gave up 5 bases and J gave up 5 bases, with 22 bases separating them. This CDR3 spans 17 amino acids. CDR3 in amino acids: CASSHTNATGPHQPQHF. The CDR3 DNA sequence: TGTGCCAGCAGTCACACCAACGCGACAGGACCCCATCAGCCCCAGCATTTT. Full variable domain (remainder filled in from reference TRBV2 and TRBJ1-5): EPEVTQTPSHQVTQMGQEVILRCVPISNHLYFYWYRQILGQKVEFLVSFYNNEISEKSEIFDDQFSVERPDGSNFTLKIRSTKLEDSAMYFCASSHTNATGPHQPQHFGDGTRLSIL.

The V gene is TRBV23-1, the J gene TRBJ1-2, with a weak D call TRBD1 (5 bases). TRBV23-1 is assigned to the ORF class and has an uncertain function. The CDR3 has 17 residues. Trimming removed 7 bases from V and 0 bases from J, with 21 bases in between. CDR3 coding DNA: TGCGCCAGCACCTGGCACCCTCAACCAGGGACTAACTATGGCTACACCTTC. The encoded protein is CASTWHPQPGTNYGYTF.